These T cell receptor beta chains were read from a single sample in a study of shared clonotypes between healthy human individuals. The data were produced by immunoSEQ multiplex PCR, yet TCRdb's version contains in-frame clones alone and is incomplete. The profile covers 950,000 to 1,100,000 clones, with 75% to 85% appearing a single time and 0.5% to 0.65% taken by the ten largest. Sequenced sample: memory CD4+ T cells from PBMCs. Receptor source: a man between 18 and 29 years old in good health. Some clones in this sample may be carry-over from other donors' samples. CDR3s include the opening cysteine and the closing phenylalanine or tryptophan. A D gene is named only where the DNA matches it firmly. Clone size is shown for a subset of rows, as once, few, many or a class of expanded clone.

clone size | J gene | V gene | D gene | CDR3 protein | CDR3 DNA
- | TRBJ2-1 | TRBV6-1 | TRBD2 | CASRWAGGSYNEQFF | TGTGCCAGCAGGTGGGCGGGAGGGTCCTACAATGAGCAGTTCTTC
- | TRBJ2-7 | TRBV5-4 | - | CASSLAGAGHLSYEQYF | TGTGCCAGCAGCTTGGCCGGGGCGGGCCACCTCTCCTACGAGCAGTACTTC
few | TRBJ1-4 | TRBV19 | TRBD1 | CASIKTGWGEKLFF | TGTGCCAGTATCAAGACAGGGTGGGGCGAAAAACTGTTTTTT
- | TRBJ2-5 | TRBV27 | - | CADQSTQYF | TGTGCCGATCAATCGACCCAGTACTTC
- | TRBJ2-5 | TRBV11-2 | - | CASSPLTGNRHSQETQYF | TGTGCCAGCAGCCCTCTCACCGGAAATAGACACAGCCAAGAGACCCAGTACTTC
- | TRBJ2-7 | TRBV6-1 | - | CASKEGAVREQYF | TGTGCCAGCAAGGAGGGAGCCGTGCGCGAGCAGTACTTC
once | TRBJ2-3 | TRBV5-4 | TRBD2 | CASSTEREEGDTQYF | TGTGCCAGCAGCACCGAGCGGGAGGAGGGGGATACGCAGTATTTT
- | TRBJ1-5 | TRBV6-5 | - | CASGLSQDNQPQHF | TGTGCCAGCGGTTTGTCGCAGGATAATCAGCCCCAGCATTTT
- | TRBJ2-5 | TRBV4-2 | - | CASSHGTSRQETQYF | TGTGCCAGCAGCCATGGAACTAGCCGCCAAGAGACCCAGTACTTC
once | TRBJ2-2 | TRBV13 | - | CASSDKAENTGELFF | TGTGCCAGCAGCGACAAGGCTGAGAACACCGGGGAGCTGTTTTTT
- | TRBJ2-5 | TRBV4-2 | - | CASSQLPGALGPQETQYF | TGTGCCAGCAGCCAGCTACCAGGGGCCCTGGGACCCCAAGAGACCCAGTACTTC
- | TRBJ2-7 | TRBV7-9 | TRBD1 | CASSFGTGVIDEQYF | TGTGCCAGCAGCTTCGGGACAGGGGTCATTGACGAGCAGTACTTC
- | TRBJ1-1 | TRBV6-5 | TRBD1 | CASSGTANTEAFF | TGTGCCAGCAGTGGGACAGCCAACACTGAAGCTTTCTTT
few | TRBJ1-1 | TRBV7-9 | - | CASSLTGQKAFF | TGTGCCAGCAGCTTAACCGGACAGAAAGCTTTCTTT
- | TRBJ2-5 | TRBV5-4 | TRBD1 | CAARGQVQETQYF | TGTGCCGCGAGGGGACAGGTGCAAGAGACCCAGTACTTC
- | TRBJ2-5 | TRBV27 | - | CASSLTGNQETQYF | TGTGCCAGCAGTTTAACGGGTAACCAAGAGACCCAGTACTTC
- | TRBJ2-5 | TRBV5-4 | - | CASSLVGGRETQYF | TGTGCCAGCAGCTTGGTAGGGGGGAGGGAGACCCAGTACTTC
- | TRBJ1-2 | TRBV5-1 | TRBD1 | CASSPTRQGRTAYGYTF | TGCGCCAGCAGCCCAACACGACAGGGCAGGACGGCCTATGGCTACACCTTC
few | TRBJ1-3 | TRBV7-2 | - | CASSLVGNTIYF | TGTGCCAGCAGCTTAGTGGGAAACACCATATATTTT
- | TRBJ1-5 | TRBV7-9 | TRBD1 | CASSPDRGKKQPQHF | TGTGCCAGCAGCCCGGACAGGGGAAAAAAGCAGCCCCAGCATTTT
- | TRBJ2-1 | TRBV5-4 | TRBD1 | CASSLAGTGSYNEQFF | TGTGCCAGCAGCTTAGCAGGGACAGGGTCCTACAATGAGCAGTTCTTC
- | TRBJ2-7 | TRBV10-3 | - | CAISESLAKQYF | TGTGCCATCAGTGAGTCCCTAGCGAAGCAGTACTTC
- | TRBJ1-1 | TRBV5-1 | - | CASSPQTVNTEAFF | TGCGCCAGCAGCCCACAGACGGTGAACACTGAAGCTTTCTTT
- | TRBJ1-5 | TRBV7-6 | - | CASSLAFNQPQHF | TGTGCCAGCAGCTTAGCCTTTAATCAGCCCCAGCATTTT
- | TRBJ1-5 | TRBV28 | TRBD1 | CASSLRDRVQPQHF | TGTGCCAGCAGTTTGAGGGACAGGGTTCAGCCCCAGCATTTT
- | TRBJ2-2 | TRBV5-1 | TRBD2 | CASSLLTSGTTGELFF | TGCGCCAGCAGCTTGCTCACTAGCGGGACGACCGGGGAGCTGTTTTTT
- | TRBJ1-4 | TRBV4-1 | - | CASSRPDKGGEKLFF | TGCGCCAGCAGCCGACCGGACAAGGGGGGTGAAAAACTGTTTTTT
- | TRBJ1-2 | TRBV7-2 | - | CASSLSGASYTF | TGTGCCAGCAGCTTAAGTGGGGCTTCCTACACCTTC
- | TRBJ2-1 | TRBV18 | - | CASSPTGNEQFF | TGTGCCAGCTCACCGACGGGAAATGAGCAGTTCTTC
- | TRBJ1-2 | TRBV7-8 | - | CASSLVGGEYGYTF | TGTGCCAGCAGCTTAGTTGGCGGAGAATATGGCTACACCTTC
few | TRBJ1-2 | TRBV9 | TRBD1 | CASSVEGAANYGYTF | TGTGCCAGCAGCGTAGAGGGGGCGGCTAACTATGGCTACACCTTC
few | TRBJ2-1 | TRBV7-2 | - | CASSSFSSSYNEQFF | TGTGCCAGCAGCTCCTTTTCCAGCTCCTACAATGAGCAGTTCTTC
- | TRBJ2-7 | TRBV6-6 | - | CASSYTSRSYEQYF | TGTGCCAGCAGTTACACATCTAGATCCTACGAGCAGTACTTC
few | TRBJ2-1 | TRBV7-3 | - | CASSPMGLSLDEQFF | TGTGCCAGCAGCCCGATGGGACTTTCGCTGGATGAGCAGTTCTTC
- | TRBJ2-7 | TRBV27 | - | CASSMTGRTTLTYEQYF | TGTGCCAGCAGTATGACCGGACGGACTACCCTTACCTACGAGCAGTACTTC
- | TRBJ1-2 | TRBV5-1 | - | CASSLGSPGSYGYTF | TGCGCCAGCAGCTTGGGAAGCCCGGGGTCCTATGGCTACACCTTC
- | TRBJ2-2 | TRBV14 | - | CASSQGGSGELFF | TGTGCCAGCAGCCAAGGGGGGTCCGGGGAGCTGTTTTTT
- | TRBJ2-3 | TRBV5-1 | - | CASSFGGASTDTQYF | TGCGCCAGCAGCTTTGGCGGGGCTAGCACAGATACGCAGTATTTT
- | TRBJ2-6 | TRBV5-4 | - | CASSASGAGANVLTF | TGTGCCAGCAGCGCCTCAGGGGCTGGGGCCAACGTCCTGACTTTC
- | TRBJ2-7 | TRBV14 | - | CASSQDRRQTSSYEQYF | TGTGCCAGCAGCCAAGATCGGCGGCAGACTAGCTCCTACGAGCAGTACTTC
- | TRBJ1-1 | TRBV9 | TRBD1 | CASSPGTGGEGTEAFF | TGTGCCAGCAGCCCCGGGACAGGGGGGGAAGGCACTGAAGCTTTCTTT
- | TRBJ2-7 | TRBV11-3 | - | CAVRGEEQYF | TGTGCCGTTCGAGGGGAGGAGCAGTACTTC
- | TRBJ2-7 | TRBV11-1 | TRBD1 | CASSFPDRDYEQYF | TGTGCCAGCAGTTTCCCGGACAGGGACTACGAGCAGTACTTC
- | TRBJ2-7 | TRBV5-6 | TRBD2 | CASSFGAGRAYEQYF | TGTGCCAGCAGCTTTGGGGCAGGGAGGGCCTACGAGCAGTACTTC
- | TRBJ1-5 | TRBV19 | - | CASRGMGGRYNQPQHF | TGTGCCAGTCGGGGTATGGGGGGCCGATACAATCAGCCCCAGCATTTT
- | TRBJ2-3 | TRBV10-1 | - | CASSDDGGVDTQYF | TGCGCCAGCAGTGATGATGGAGGGGTAGATACGCAGTATTTT
- | TRBJ2-1 | TRBV7-2 | TRBD2 | CASSGGLAPYNEQFF | TGTGCCAGCAGCGGAGGACTAGCGCCCTACAATGAGCAGTTCTTC
few | TRBJ2-5 | TRBV5-1 | - | CASSRTHGETQYF | TGCGCCAGCAGCCGGACACATGGGGAGACCCAGTACTTC
- | TRBJ2-5 | TRBV5-1 | - | CALLPGGAKAQYF | TGCGCCCTCCTCCCTGGCGGGGCTAAGGCCCAGTACTTC
- | TRBJ2-2 | TRBV18 | TRBD1 | CASSGDRTGELFF | TGTGCCAGCTCAGGGGACAGAACCGGGGAGCTGTTTTTT
- | TRBJ2-7 | TRBV5-1 | - | CASSLAMGSYEQYF | TGCGCCAGCAGCTTGGCCATGGGCTCCTACGAGCAGTACTTC
few | TRBJ2-1 | TRBV18 | - | CASSPQPMGYNEQFF | TGTGCCAGCTCACCACAACCGATGGGGTACAATGAGCAGTTCTTC
- | TRBJ1-2 | TRBV20-1 | - | CSAHAHDGYTF | TGCAGTGCCCACGCCCATGATGGCTACACCTTC
- | TRBJ2-5 | TRBV6-6 | - | CASRRVTGQETQYF | TGTGCCAGCAGACGAGTAACGGGACAAGAGACCCAGTACTTC
- | TRBJ2-1 | TRBV4-1 | - | CASSQELSSGLARDEQFF | TGCGCCAGCAGCCAAGAGCTTTCGTCGGGGCTAGCTCGGGATGAGCAGTTCTTC